Listed below are T cell receptor beta chains from one sample, sequenced in a study of T cell repertoires in cytomegalovirus infection. TCRdb re-called the reads through MiXCR, storing one row per CDR3 protein. The sample includes over 250,000 distinct CDR3 sequences, more than 20% of them seen just once. Sequencing was done on a sample of PBMCs. All receptors come from a human donor in good health (CMV status not recorded). Some clones in this sample may be carry-over from other donors' samples. Each CDR3 is given with its conserved first and last residue. Fields, in order: J gene, clone size, V gene, D gene, CDR3 DNA, CDR3 protein. D genes are given only for firm matches. Only some rows state a clone size, as once, few, many or a class for expanded clones.

J: TRBJ2-1; size: many; V: TRBV7-2; D: TRBD2; DNA: TGTGCCAGCAGCTCCTTTAGCGGGGGGGTTAATGAGCAGTTCTTC; CDR3: CASSSFSGGVNEQFF
J: TRBJ1-3; size: many; V: TRBV7-9; D: NA; DNA: TGTGCCAGCAGCTTTCTCGACTCTGGAAACACCATATATTTT; CDR3: CASSFLDSGNTIYF
J: TRBJ1-1; size: NA; V: TRBV2; D: NA; DNA: TGTGCCAGCAGCCGGGGGACTAGGGACACTGAAGCTTTCTTT; CDR3: CASSRGTRDTEAFF
J: TRBJ2-6; size: many; V: TRBV7-8; D: TRBD2; DNA: TGTGCCAGCAGCACTGGGGGGGCTGGGGCCAACGTCCTGACTTTC; CDR3: CASSTGGAGANVLTF
J: TRBJ2-3; size: few; V: TRBV20-1; D: NA; DNA: TGCAGTGCTTACGACGGGAGCACAGATACGCAGTATTTT; CDR3: CSAYDGSTDTQYF
J: TRBJ1-1; size: many; V: TRBV9; D: NA; DNA: TGTGCCAGCAGCGTACAGGGGACCGGTGAAGCTTTCTTT; CDR3: CASSVQGTGEAFF
J: TRBJ2-1; size: few; V: TRBV20-1; D: TRBD2; DNA: TGCAGTGCCGACCGCGGGGGGAGGAGCAATGAGCAGTTCTTC; CDR3: CSADRGGRSNEQFF
J: TRBJ2-7; size: few; V: TRBV11-2; D: TRBD2; DNA: TGTGCCAGCAGCTTACTAGCGGGAGATTCCTACGAGCAGTACTTC; CDR3: CASSLLAGDSYEQYF
J: TRBJ2-1; size: NA; V: TRBV18; D: TRBD2; DNA: TGTGCCAGCTCACCAGCCGGGACTAGCGCCATTCTCCCCTACAATGAGCAGTTCTTC; CDR3: CASSPAGTSAILPYNEQFF
J: TRBJ2-4; size: few; V: TRBV11-2; D: TRBD1; DNA: TGTGCCAGCAGCTCCGAGGACAGGGAAGCAAACATTCAGTACTTC; CDR3: CASSSEDREANIQYF
J: TRBJ2-7; size: NA; V: TRBV9; D: TRBD2; DNA: TGTGCCAGCAGCGCAAATAGCGGGTCCCAGTACGAGCAGTACTTC; CDR3: CASSANSGSQYEQYF
J: TRBJ1-5; size: NA; V: TRBV7-2; D: NA; DNA: TGTGCCAGCAGCTCCTTCGGGACTGCTTATCAGCCCCAGCATTTT; CDR3: CASSSFGTAYQPQHF
J: TRBJ2-5; size: few; V: TRBV28; D: NA; DNA: TGTGCCAGCAGTTTATTCCGCCTGACGGTAGGGACCCAGTACTTC; CDR3: CASSLFRLTVGTQYF
J: TRBJ1-3; size: few; V: TRBV7-2; D: TRBD1; DNA: TGTGCCAGCAGCTTCGGGACAGGGATCGGAAACACCATATATTTT; CDR3: CASSFGTGIGNTIYF
J: TRBJ2-5; size: NA; V: TRBV20-1; D: NA; DNA: TGCAGTGCTAGAGAACGAGTCCAAGAGACCCAGTACTTC; CDR3: CSARERVQETQYF
J: TRBJ2-5; size: NA; V: TRBV10-3; D: TRBD1; DNA: TGTGCCATCAACTCGGGACAGGGGGATCAAGAGACCCAGTACTTC; CDR3: CAINSGQGDQETQYF
J: TRBJ2-3; size: many; V: TRBV7-2; D: TRBD2; DNA: TGTGCCAGCAGCATCGGGGGGGCCTTGGATACGCAGTATTTT; CDR3: CASSIGGALDTQYF
J: TRBJ1-2; size: few; V: TRBV28; D: TRBD1; DNA: TGTGCCAGCAGTAGAGGGACAGGGGCCTATGGCTACACCTTC; CDR3: CASSRGTGAYGYTF
J: TRBJ2-7; size: many; V: TRBV7-2; D: NA; DNA: TGTGCCAGCAGCCCTATCAATTACGAGCAGTACTTC; CDR3: CASSPINYEQYF
J: TRBJ2-1; size: few; V: TRBV5-4; D: TRBD2; DNA: TGTGCCAGCAGCTTGGGAGGGGCGGGAGGGCTGACTGAGCAGTTCTTC; CDR3: CASSLGGAGGLTEQFF
J: TRBJ2-5; size: few; V: TRBV7-9; D: TRBD1; DNA: TGTGCCAGCAGCCCCCGGGACAGGGCCCAAGAGACCCAGTACTTC; CDR3: CASSPRDRAQETQYF
J: TRBJ2-5; size: few; V: TRBV28; D: TRBD1; DNA: TGTGCCAGCAGTTCTCGGGACAGGGATCGGGAGACCCAGTACTTC; CDR3: CASSSRDRDRETQYF
J: TRBJ2-2; size: NA; V: TRBV28; D: NA; DNA: TGTGCCAGCACCGACAGTTACAGGGCCCGAACCGGGGAGCTGTTTTTT; CDR3: CASTDSYRARTGELFF
J: TRBJ1-2; size: many; V: TRBV7-2; D: NA; DNA: TGTGCCAGCAGCTTATCTAGGACAGCGATTCGAAACTATGGCTACACCTTC; CDR3: CASSLSRTAIRNYGYTF
J: TRBJ2-6; size: few; V: TRBV20-1; D: NA; DNA: TGCAGTGCTAGAACGGTGTCCTCTGGGGCCAACGTCCTGACTTTC; CDR3: CSARTVSSGANVLTF
J: TRBJ2-5; size: few; V: TRBV11-2; D: TRBD1; DNA: TGTGCCAGCGGACTCACAGGGGGACGGGAGACCCAGTACTTC; CDR3: CASGLTGGRETQYF
J: TRBJ2-7; size: NA; V: TRBV7-2; D: NA; DNA: TGTGCCAGCAGCCCCACCGTAGGGCCCTACGAGCAGTACTTC; CDR3: CASSPTVGPYEQYF
J: TRBJ2-2; size: many; V: TRBV7-8; D: NA; DNA: TGTGCCAGCAGCCCGAGGAGGGCGGGGACCGGGGAGCTGTTTTTT; CDR3: CASSPRRAGTGELFF
J: TRBJ2-1; size: few; V: TRBV29-1; D: TRBD2; DNA: TGCAGCGTTAGTAGCGGGGCCTCCTACAATGAGCAGTTCTTC; CDR3: CSVSSGASYNEQFF
J: TRBJ1-6; size: NA; V: TRBV5-6; D: NA; DNA: TGTGCCAGCAGTCTCGACGGAAGCTCCTATAATTCACCCCTCCACTTT; CDR3: CASSLDGSSYNSPLHF
J: TRBJ2-2; size: NA; V: TRBV30; D: NA; DNA: TGTGCCTGGAGCGCACGGTGGGGGTCTGGGTCCGGGGAGCTGTTTTTT; CDR3: CAWSARWGSGSGELFF
J: TRBJ2-2; size: many; V: TRBV7-8; D: NA; DNA: TGTGCCAGCAGCTTAGTTTCCGCGAACACCGGGGAGCTGTTTTTT; CDR3: CASSLVSANTGELFF
J: TRBJ2-7; size: NA; V: TRBV20-1; D: NA; DNA: TGCAGTGCTACAGAACTATACGAGCAGTACTTC; CDR3: CSATELYEQYF
J: TRBJ2-3; size: few; V: TRBV10-2; D: NA; DNA: TGCGCCAGCAACCCGGGACACGAATACACAGATACGCAGTATTTT; CDR3: CASNPGHEYTDTQYF
J: TRBJ2-3; size: NA; V: TRBV5-1; D: NA; DNA: TGCGCCAGCAGCTTGGGACCCAGGGGAGGCTCAGATACGCAGTATTTT; CDR3: CASSLGPRGGSDTQYF
J: TRBJ1-6; size: many; V: TRBV12-3/TRBV12-4; D: TRBD1; DNA: TGTGCCAGCAGTCCGGGACAGGGGCGTCACAGCCTCCACTTT; CDR3: CASSPGQGRHSLHF
J: TRBJ2-5; size: many; V: TRBV7-2; D: NA; DNA: TGTGCCAGCAGCTTATTGATGGTACAAGAGACCCAGTACTTC; CDR3: CASSLLMVQETQYF
J: TRBJ1-5; size: few; V: TRBV25-1; D: TRBD1; DNA: TGTGCCAGCACTGACAGGGCCGGGAGCAATCAGCCCCAGCATTTT; CDR3: CASTDRAGSNQPQHF
J: TRBJ2-3; size: NA; V: TRBV6-1; D: NA; DNA: TGTGCCAGCAGTGGAACCAGGGAAGATACGCAGTATTTT; CDR3: CASSGTREDTQYF
J: TRBJ2-2; size: NA; V: TRBV29-1; D: NA; DNA: TGCAGCGTCCGTTCAGGGGTGGAGACCGGGGAGCTGTTTTTT; CDR3: CSVRSGVETGELFF
J: TRBJ1-3; size: NA; V: TRBV6-2/TRBV6-3; D: NA; DNA: TGTGCCAGCATCCGACGAGGGGCCCCTGGAAACACCATATATTTT; CDR3: CASIRRGAPGNTIYF
J: TRBJ1-1; size: many; V: TRBV11-2; D: NA; DNA: TGTGCCAGCAGCTTAATTAGTGGTACTGAAGCTTTCTTT; CDR3: CASSLISGTEAFF
J: TRBJ2-3; size: many; V: TRBV2; D: TRBD1; DNA: TGTGCCAGCAGTGAAGGAGGGGGCCGGAGCACAGATACGCAGTATTTT; CDR3: CASSEGGGRSTDTQYF
J: TRBJ2-1; size: many; V: TRBV7-2; D: NA; DNA: TGTGCCAGCAGCTTAACCAAAACCACTAGGGATGAGCAGTTCTTC; CDR3: CASSLTKTTRDEQFF
J: TRBJ2-2; size: few; V: TRBV7-2; D: TRBD1; DNA: TGTGCCAGCAGCTTACCGCGTGACAGGGGGCTGGTCACCGGGGAGCTGTTTTTT; CDR3: CASSLPRDRGLVTGELFF
J: TRBJ2-7; size: NA; V: TRBV18; D: NA; DNA: TGTGCCAGCTCACGGGCAGGGGCTGGCTACGAGCAGTACTTC; CDR3: CASSRAGAGYEQYF